This TCR beta chain is from a study of blood T cell repertoires in COVID-19. On the study more broadly: The samples span acute and convalescent COVID-19 from the United States, Italy and Spain. From T cells, B-cell-depleted T cells, or PBMCs came the material, which was cDNA or gDNA.

The cohort comprised adults aged 18 to 89 years residing in about two dozen US areas. Germline V lookup: CDR1 MDHEN, CDR2 SYDVKM. J gave up 0 bases and V 6 bases, and 11 bases lay outside the gene matches. This CDR3 spans 18 amino acids. Profiling relied on immunoSEQ multiplex PCR, and the TCRdb table lists in-frame clones only, not all of them. The sample lists 250,000 or so clones; around 90% were seen once. The gene calls are TRBV28 and TRBJ1-6, with 7 bases that match TRBD1. This receptor was taken from a man aged 40-50 years who had been exposed to COVID-19. The sample was PBMCs or T cells enriched from blood (not recorded which). The CDR3 DNA reads as TGTGCCAGCAGGTTTATTCCCGGACAGGCCTCCTATAATTCACCCCTCCACTTT. Amino acids: CASRFIPGQASYNSPLHF. The full variable domain, rest sourced from reference TRBV28 and TRBJ1-6, is DVKVTQSSRYLVKRTGEKVFLECVQDMDHENMFWYRQDPGLGLRLIYFSYDVKMKEKGDIPEGYSVSREKKERFSLILESASTNQTSMYLCASRFIPGQASYNSPLHFGNGTRLTVT.